This TCR beta chain was retrieved from a study of blood T cell repertoires in COVID-19. Study summary: Acute and convalescent COVID-19 specimens originated in the United States, Italy and Spain.

The germline V gene has CDR1 KGHSH and CDR2 LQKENI. CDR3 length: 15 amino acids. V was clipped by 0 bases and J by 8 bases; unmatched bases: 6. Per the study methods: Amplification of reference gene primers provided the estimated nucleated cell counts. Assay used: immunoSEQ multiplex PCR; TCRdb lists only in-frame clones, some missing. That table supplies the V and J calls and clone size; D and trimming were determined from the DNA. The sample has 300,000 to 500,000 clones; over 75% are singletons. Participants reported their clinical history, and cohort assignment relied on those reports. The chain couples TRBV18 to TRBJ1-2; 10 bases agree with TRBD1. The sequencing sample was made of PBMCs or T cells enriched from blood (not recorded which). This receptor was identified in a woman in her twenties or thirties with acute COVID-19. CDR3 DNA sequence: TGTGCCAGCTCACCACCCGGGACAGGGGTGAGGGGCTACACCTTC. Translating gives CASSPPGTGVRGYTF.